Included here is one T cell receptor beta chain sequence, with context. Its antigen is undetermined. Separate sequencing covered autoproliferating (CFSE-dim) and non-proliferating (CFSE-high) T cells from stimulus-free culture. Pooled replicate wells came from approximately 51 million CFSE-labeled PBMCs cultured about seven days without stimulus. This sample stems from a study of memory B cells and T cells in multiple sclerosis. Assay used: immunoSEQ multiplex PCR; TCRdb lists only in-frame clones, some missing. The sample contains 46,000 or so clones, roughly 82% of which appear only once. The CDR3 runs 11 residues. The germline V gene has CDR1 SEHNR and CDR2 FQNEAQ (reference sequence). V lost 5 bases and J 3 bases, leaving 5 bases between the germline ends.

The chain joins TRBV7-9 to TRBJ2-7; D unresolved. This TCR was sampled from a human donor with multiple sclerosis. The specimen sequenced was PBMCs from blood kept in culture. The CDR3 is CASSPGYEQYF. CDR3 sequence (DNA): TGTGCCAGCAGCCCGGGCTACGAGCAGTACTTC.